The 9 T cell receptor beta chains in this list originate from one sample, sequenced in a study of T-cell reconstitution after alpha-beta-depleted transplantation in children. TCRbeta library preparation incorporated unique molecular identifiers. TCRdb re-analysed the PCR reads in MiXCR, keeping a single row per CDR3 protein. The table includes a few hundred thousand distinct CDR3 sequences, roughly a tenth detected once. The sample here was PBMCs, taken before TCRalphabeta/CD19-depleted stem cell transplant. The receptors stem from a boy in the first two years of life with acute myeloid leukemia, due to receive a stem cell transplant.

This clonotype was seen ten or more times. The chain has TRBV28 and TRBJ1-1; 7 bases are a match to TRBD1. CDR1 is MDHEN and CDR2 is SYDVKM in the germline V gene. Trimming took 1 base from V and 3 from J; bases not matched to a gene: 8. The CDR3 loop spans 16 amino acids. The CDR3 reads CASSLFRGRRDTEAFF. CDR3 sequence (DNA): TGTGCCAGCAGTTTATTTAGGGGGCGCAGGGACACTGAAGCTTTCTTT.

This clonotype was seen more than once but under ten times. CDR3 amino acids: CASSSTGATTEAFF. The CDR3 DNA follows: TGCGCCAGCAGCTCTACAGGGGCGACCACTGAAGCTTTCTTT. This chain uses TRBV5-1 with TRBJ1-1; TRBD1 aligns across 7 bases. V gave up 3 bases and J gave up 4 bases; unmatched junction bases: 6. CDR1 and CDR2 from the germline V gene are SGHRS and YFSETQ. The CDR3 has 14 amino acids.

The chain recombines TRBV20-1 with TRBJ2-3; TRBD1 or TRBD2 may be the D gene (5 bases each). The V end was cut by 0 bases, the J end by 3 bases, with 13 bases between. CDR1 is DFQATT, CDR2 SNEGSKA, per germline (reference sequence). The CDR3 is 15 residues long. The CDR3 bases are TGCAGTGCTAGAGACCGGGACCGCGGAACAGATACGCAGTATTTT. Its protein is CSARDRDRGTDTQYF.

This clonotype was seen repeatedly, ten times or more. This sequence joins TRBV5-1 and TRBJ2-2; D possibly corresponds to TRBD2 (5 bases). The CDR3 contains 16 residues. Germline CDR1 and CDR2: SGHRS and YFSETQ. With 0 bases removed from V and 0 bases from J, the gap between germline ends came to 9 bases. CDR3 amino acids: CASSLVPGTNTGELFF. The CDR3 nucleotides read TGCGCCAGCAGCTTGGTCCCGGGGACGAACACCGGGGAGCTGTTTTTT.

This clonotype was counted ten times or more. The rearrangement links TRBV12-5 to TRBJ1-5, with unresolved D. The CDR3 contains 17 residues. Germline lookup yields CDR1 LGHNT and CDR2 FRNRAP. Trimming shortened V by 0 bases and J by 0 bases, and 12 bases separated the two germline ends. This chain's CDR3 is CASGLVLAVDSNQPQHF. The CDR3 DNA is TGTGCTAGTGGTTTGGTATTGGCGGTTGATAGCAATCAGCCCCAGCATTTT.

This clonotype was seen ten or more times. The genes are TRBV7-9 and TRBJ2-3, with a tentative D call TRBD2 (7 bases). Germline lookup yields CDR1 SEHNR and CDR2 FQNEAQ (reference sequence). Trimming removed 5 bases at V and 4 bases at J, with 19 bases between. The CDR3 sequence is 16 residues long. The CDR3 region has the DNA TGTGCCAGCAGCCCTAGGGGGGGTGAATGGGCAGATACGCAGTATTTT. This encodes CASSPRGGEWADTQYF.

Worth noting for this clonotype: This may come from a read error, since a much larger clone is one base off. The chain recombines TRBV7-2 with TRBJ1-2; D call uncertain. V lost 6 bases and J lost 3, with 17 bases in between. The germline V gene has CDR1 SGHTA and CDR2 FQGNSA. The CDR3 length is 15 residues. CDR3 residues: CASRESFGNYYGYTF. The CDR3 nucleotides are TGTGCCAGCAGGGAGTCCTTCGGGAACTACTATGGCTACACCTTC.

This clonotype has at least ten counts. The chain has TRBV19 and TRBJ2-2, with D hard to call. The V end lost 1 base, the J end lost 8 bases, and 14 bases lay between the germline ends. There are 15 residues in the CDR3. Germline lookup yields CDR1 LNHDA and CDR2 SQIVND (reference sequence). In DNA, the CDR3 is TGTGCCAGTAGTATAGTGCCTAGGTCTAGTGGGGAGCTGTTTTTT. It yields the protein CASSIVPRSSGELFF.

In regard to this clonotype: This may arise from a read error, as a much more abundant clone is one base away. This chain connects TRBV9 to TRBJ2-6, with D perhaps TRBD2 (6 bases). Germline V gene sequence: CDR1 SGDLS, CDR2 YYNGEE. Trimming stripped 0 bases from V and 6 bases from J, with 10 bases between. This CDR3 contains 15 residues. The DNA for the CDR3 is TGTGCCAGCAGCGTAGTAGGGACTGTGGCCAACGTCCTGACTTTC. Translated: CASSVVGTVANVLTF.